Listed below are T cell receptor beta chains from one sample, sequenced in a study of blood T cell repertoires in COVID-19. Repertoires were generated with immunoSEQ multiplex PCR, while TCRdb's copy carries only in-frame clones and drops some. The table has about 150,000 clones, roughly four fifths seen once; the top ten hold around 3.5%. The source material was peripheral blood. The receptors come from a woman aged 80 or over with acute or convalescent COVID-19. Each CDR3 is given with its conserved first and last residue. D genes are given only for firm matches. For some rows the clone size is stated as once, few or many, or as a class when expanded; others skip it.

v_gene: TRBV18
d_gene: TRBD2
j_gene: TRBJ2-7
len: 15
abundance: .
CDR3nt: TGTGCCAGCTCACCACCGGCTAGCGGGAGCTACGAGCAGTACTTC
CDR3aa: CASSPPASGSYEQYF

v_gene: TRBV27
d_gene: .
j_gene: TRBJ1-4
len: 17
abundance: .
CDR3nt: TGTGCCAGTCAACCTGATGCACAAGGACTTACCAATGAAAAACTGTTTTTT
CDR3aa: CASQPDAQGLTNEKLFF

v_gene: TRBV10-1
d_gene: .
j_gene: TRBJ2-7
len: 14
abundance: few
CDR3nt: TGCGCCAGCAGTGAGTCGAACCCGTTCTCGGGGCAGTACTTC
CDR3aa: CASSESNPFSGQYF

v_gene: TRBV5-1
d_gene: .
j_gene: TRBJ2-7
len: 13
abundance: .
CDR3nt: TGCGCCAGCGGACGACAGGGAGGAGACGAGCAGTACTTC
CDR3aa: CASGRQGGDEQYF

v_gene: TRBV29-1
d_gene: TRBD1
j_gene: TRBJ1-2
len: 16
abundance: .
CDR3nt: TGCAGCGTCAACCGGGACAGGGGAATTAGGAACTATGGCTACACCTTC
CDR3aa: CSVNRDRGIRNYGYTF

v_gene: TRBV5-6
d_gene: .
j_gene: TRBJ2-7
len: 15
abundance: .
CDR3nt: TGTGCCAGCAGCTTGGCGGCGGGTGACTCCTACGAGCAGTACTTC
CDR3aa: CASSLAAGDSYEQYF

v_gene: TRBV11-2
d_gene: .
j_gene: TRBJ1-1
len: 12
abundance: .
CDR3nt: TGTGCCAGCAGCTTATCCTCGTCTGAAGCTTTCTTT
CDR3aa: CASSLSSSEAFF

v_gene: TRBV30
d_gene: .
j_gene: TRBJ1-6
len: 17
abundance: .
CDR3nt: TGTGCCTGGTCCCCCGGGACTCTGAGCTCCTATAATTCACCCCTCCACTTT
CDR3aa: CAWSPGTLSSYNSPLHF

v_gene: TRBV30
d_gene: TRBD2
j_gene: TRBJ2-1
len: 14
abundance: few
CDR3nt: TGTGCCTGGAAGACTAGCGGGATTTACAATGAGCAGTTCTTC
CDR3aa: CAWKTSGIYNEQFF

v_gene: TRBV6-5
d_gene: TRBD1
j_gene: TRBJ1-1
len: 14
abundance: .
CDR3nt: TGTGCCAGCAGCCGAGGGACAGTGAACACTGAAGCTTTCTTT
CDR3aa: CASSRGTVNTEAFF

v_gene: TRBV7-8
d_gene: .
j_gene: TRBJ2-7
len: 15
abundance: .
CDR3nt: TGTGCCAGCAGCCCCAGGGGGGACCGACCCTACGAGCAGTACTTC
CDR3aa: CASSPRGDRPYEQYF

v_gene: TRBV19
d_gene: .
j_gene: TRBJ1-1
len: 14
abundance: .
CDR3nt: TGTGCCAGTAGTATCAGAGGACAGATAGCTAGGGTTTTCTTT
CDR3aa: CASSIRGQIARVFF

v_gene: TRBV13
d_gene: TRBD2
j_gene: TRBJ2-1
len: 16
abundance: .
CDR3nt: TGTGCCAGCAGTTCCCGGGCTAGCGGACTCTACAATGAGCAGTTCTTC
CDR3aa: CASSSRASGLYNEQFF

v_gene: TRBV27
d_gene: .
j_gene: TRBJ2-7
len: 15
abundance: .
CDR3nt: TGTGCCAGCGCGCCACTGACAGGATTTACCTACGAGCAGTACTTC
CDR3aa: CASAPLTGFTYEQYF

v_gene: TRBV27
d_gene: .
j_gene: TRBJ1-1
len: 14
abundance: .
CDR3nt: TGTGCCAGCAGTTTAAGAGTCATGAACACTGAAGCTTTCTTT
CDR3aa: CASSLRVMNTEAFF

v_gene: TRBV29-1
d_gene: .
j_gene: TRBJ2-4
len: 16
abundance: few
CDR3nt: TGCAGCGTTTCCCTGGGGGGGGCGTCAGCCAAAAACATTCAGTACTTC
CDR3aa: CSVSLGGASAKNIQYF

v_gene: TRBV5-8
d_gene: .
j_gene: TRBJ1-6
len: 15
abundance: .
CDR3nt: TGTGCCAGCAGCTTGATAAGGCAGGGGAATTCACCCCTCCACTTT
CDR3aa: CASSLIRQGNSPLHF

v_gene: TRBV9
d_gene: TRBD1
j_gene: TRBJ1-6
len: 15
abundance: once
CDR3nt: TGTGCCAGCAGCGACCCCCGGGACAGGGTTTCACCCCTCCACTTT
CDR3aa: CASSDPRDRVSPLHF

v_gene: TRBV5-1
d_gene: .
j_gene: TRBJ1-6
len: 14
abundance: few
CDR3nt: TGCGCCAGCAGCACAACAGGGTATAATTCACCCCTCCACTTT
CDR3aa: CASSTTGYNSPLHF

v_gene: TRBV7-2
d_gene: .
j_gene: TRBJ2-5
len: 16
abundance: .
CDR3nt: TGTGCCAGCAGCTTTAGGGGTCAGGACGGTCGAGAGACCCAGTACTTC
CDR3aa: CASSFRGQDGRETQYF

v_gene: TRBV5-6
d_gene: .
j_gene: TRBJ2-1
len: 15
abundance: .
CDR3nt: TGTGCCAGCAGCTTCTCTTCTAGCTCCTACAATGAGCAGTTCTTC
CDR3aa: CASSFSSSSYNEQFF

v_gene: TRBV30
d_gene: .
j_gene: TRBJ2-4
len: 13
abundance: .
CDR3nt: TGTGCCTGGAGTGCCCTAGCTATAAACATTCAGTACTTC
CDR3aa: CAWSALAINIQYF

v_gene: TRBV3-1/TRBV3-2
d_gene: TRBD1
j_gene: TRBJ2-7
len: 16
abundance: .
CDR3nt: TGTGCCAGCAGCCAAACCCCGACAGGGGCTACCTACGAGCAGTACTTC
CDR3aa: CASSQTPTGATYEQYF

v_gene: TRBV11-2
d_gene: .
j_gene: TRBJ2-5
len: 13
abundance: .
CDR3nt: TGTGCCAGCAGCTCAGAACCGCAGGGGCTCCAGTACTTC
CDR3aa: CASSSEPQGLQYF

v_gene: TRBV5-1
d_gene: .
j_gene: TRBJ2-3
len: 17
abundance: once
CDR3nt: TGCGCCAGCAGCCCCAGAATTGGGGGCAGGAGCACAGATACGCAGTATTTT
CDR3aa: CASSPRIGGRSTDTQYF

v_gene: TRBV2
d_gene: .
j_gene: TRBJ1-1
len: 15
abundance: .
CDR3nt: TGTGCCAGCAGTTTACACGGAGACAGGAACACTGAAGCTTTCTTT
CDR3aa: CASSLHGDRNTEAFF

v_gene: TRBV5-1
d_gene: TRBD1
j_gene: TRBJ1-2
len: 14
abundance: .
CDR3nt: TGCGCCAGCAGCACCGGACAGGGTCCCCTTGGCTACACCTTC
CDR3aa: CASSTGQGPLGYTF

v_gene: TRBV5-1
d_gene: TRBD1
j_gene: TRBJ1-4
len: 14
abundance: .
CDR3nt: TGCGCCAGCAGCTTGGGACAGGGAGATGAAAAACTGTTTTTT
CDR3aa: CASSLGQGDEKLFF

v_gene: TRBV19
d_gene: .
j_gene: TRBJ2-6
len: 15
abundance: .
CDR3nt: TGTGCCAGTAGTATGGCAGGGACTGGGGCCAACGTCCTGACTTTC
CDR3aa: CASSMAGTGANVLTF

v_gene: TRBV7-8
d_gene: TRBD2
j_gene: TRBJ2-1
len: 16
abundance: .
CDR3nt: TGTGCCAGCTTCTGGGATACTAGCGGGAGGGGCAATGAGCAGTTCTTC
CDR3aa: CASFWDTSGRGNEQFF

v_gene: TRBV4-2
d_gene: .
j_gene: TRBJ2-2
len: 15
abundance: .
CDR3nt: TGTGCCAGCAGCCAAGATCAACTAGCCGCCGGGGAGCTGTTTTTT
CDR3aa: CASSQDQLAAGELFF

v_gene: TRBV18
d_gene: .
j_gene: TRBJ1-4
len: 16
abundance: .
CDR3nt: TGTGCCAGCTCACAAGGGACAAGCGCAACTAATGAAAAACTGTTTTTT
CDR3aa: CASSQGTSATNEKLFF

v_gene: TRBV5-1
d_gene: .
j_gene: TRBJ1-2
len: 15
abundance: .
CDR3nt: TGCGCCAGCAGCTTGGAGGCAGGGGCTAACTATGGCTACACCTTC
CDR3aa: CASSLEAGANYGYTF

v_gene: TRBV10-3
d_gene: TRBD1
j_gene: TRBJ1-1
len: 13
abundance: .
CDR3nt: TGTGCCATCAGTGAGTCTAAGGGACAGGGAATATCCTTT
CDR3aa: CAISESKGQGISF

v_gene: TRBV24-1
d_gene: TRBD1
j_gene: TRBJ2-1
len: 11
abundance: .
CDR3nt: TGTGCCACCAGTGAGACAGGGGAGTTGTTCTTC
CDR3aa: CATSETGELFF

v_gene: TRBV12-3/TRBV12-4
d_gene: TRBD2
j_gene: TRBJ2-5
len: 13
abundance: .
CDR3nt: TGTGCCAGCAGTTTGCGGGGGCAAGAGACCCAGTACTTC
CDR3aa: CASSLRGQETQYF